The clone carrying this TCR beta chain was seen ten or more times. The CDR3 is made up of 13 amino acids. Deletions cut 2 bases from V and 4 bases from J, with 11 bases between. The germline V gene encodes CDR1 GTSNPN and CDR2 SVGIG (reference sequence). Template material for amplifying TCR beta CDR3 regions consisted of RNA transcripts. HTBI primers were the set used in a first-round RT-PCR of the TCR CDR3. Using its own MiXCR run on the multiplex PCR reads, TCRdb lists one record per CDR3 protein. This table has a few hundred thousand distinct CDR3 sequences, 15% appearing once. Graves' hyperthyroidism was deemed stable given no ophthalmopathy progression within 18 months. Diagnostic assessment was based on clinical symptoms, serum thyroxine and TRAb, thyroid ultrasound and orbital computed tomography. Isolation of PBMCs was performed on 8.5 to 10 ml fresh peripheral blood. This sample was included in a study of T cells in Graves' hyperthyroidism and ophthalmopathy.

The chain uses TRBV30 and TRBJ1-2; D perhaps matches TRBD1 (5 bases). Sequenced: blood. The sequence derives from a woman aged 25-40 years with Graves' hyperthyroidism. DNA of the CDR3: TGTGCCTGGAGTCCTACAGGTGGCTATGGCTACACCTTC. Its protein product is CAWSPTGGYGYTF. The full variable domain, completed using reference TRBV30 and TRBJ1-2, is SQTIHQWPATLVQPVGSPLSLECTVEGTSNPNLYWYRQAAGRGLQLLFYSVGIGQISSEVPQNLSASRPQDRQFILSSKKLLLSDSGFYLCAWSPTGGYGYTFGSGTRLTVV.